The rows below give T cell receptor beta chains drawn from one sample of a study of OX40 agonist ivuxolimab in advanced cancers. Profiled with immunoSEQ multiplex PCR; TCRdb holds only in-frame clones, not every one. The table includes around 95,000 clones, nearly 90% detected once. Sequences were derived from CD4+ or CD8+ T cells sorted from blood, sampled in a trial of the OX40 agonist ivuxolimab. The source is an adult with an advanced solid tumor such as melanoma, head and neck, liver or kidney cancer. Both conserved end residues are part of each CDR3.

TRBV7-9	CASSLDYTQAFF
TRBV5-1	CASTIEVGLAPTGELFF
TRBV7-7	CASSQASSGGASVQYF
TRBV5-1	CASSLTANTGELFF
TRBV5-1	CASSLGQGGGELFF
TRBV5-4	CASSTLKERQFF
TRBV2	CASEGASYGYTF
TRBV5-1	CASSLDGVTYEQYF
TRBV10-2	CASSHRNQPQHF
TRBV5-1	CASRIGLDQDTQYF
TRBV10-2	CASSEPGLAGAPTQYF
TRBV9	CASSPRDGHSGNTIYF
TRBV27	CASGDRANEKLFF
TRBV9	CASSVGQGANYGYTF
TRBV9	CASSATGGNTVVETQYF
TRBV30	CAWSVGWEGDTGELFF
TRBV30	CAWSVLSRAVRHGYTF
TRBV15	CATSRQRETQYF
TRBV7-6	CASSIYRGQNTGELFF
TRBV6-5	CASSLRPKNTGELFF
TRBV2	CASRMGVLEVGKPQHF
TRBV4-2	CASSQGLANTGELFF
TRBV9	CASSVAGANVLTF
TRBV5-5	CASSLDRGKEYF
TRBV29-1	CSVVLGGTGELFF
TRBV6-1	CASSERTVYSGNTIYF
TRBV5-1	CASSKPTSGTGETQYF
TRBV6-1	CASKIYREGTEAFF
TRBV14	CASSLAGSSYNEQFF
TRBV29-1	CSVRQGRDTGELFF
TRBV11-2	CASSGGLAGGVHEQYF
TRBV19	CASSTSRQETQYF